The 4 T cell receptor beta chains reported below all come from one sample, sequenced in a study of OX40 agonist ivuxolimab in advanced cancers. Sequencing used immunoSEQ multiplex PCR; TCRdb keeps in-frame clones, though not all of them. The sample has about 63,000 clones, approximately 88% seen once. Sequences were derived from CD4+ or CD8+ T cells sorted from blood, sampled in a trial of the OX40 agonist ivuxolimab. The receptors were sampled from an adult with an advanced solid tumor such as melanoma, head and neck, liver or kidney cancer.

The chain combines TRBV2 with TRBJ2-1, with a possible D match to TRBD1 (6 bases). Germline CDR1 and CDR2: SNHLY and FYNNEI. The V end lost 6 bases, the J end lost 5 bases, and 8 bases lay between the germline ends. CDR3 length: 12 residues. In DNA, the CDR3 is TGTGCCAGCAGGTGGGGGCACAATGAGCAGTTCTTC. Protein: CASRWGHNEQFF. Supplemented by reference TRBV2 and TRBJ2-1, the full variable domain reads EPEVTQTPSHQVTQMGQEVILRCVPISNHLYFYWYRQILGQKVEFLVSFYNNEISEKSEIFDDQFSVERPDGSNFTLKIRSTKLEDSAMYFCASRWGHNEQFFGPGTRLTVL.

This clone was counted a few times. The V call is TRBV7-9, the J call TRBJ1-1; 8 bases are shared with TRBD1. Germline CDR1 and CDR2: SEHNR and FQNEAQ (reference sequence). The CDR3 contains 15 residues. V shed 4 bases and J 4 bases; nucleotides not matched to a gene: 8. The CDR3 region has the DNA TGTGCCAGCAGCTCCTTTGAGCAGGGGGCCACTGAAGCTTTCTTT. Protein sequence: CASSSFEQGATEAFF.

The J gene is TRBJ1-2, the V gene TRBV4-3; D is uncertain. Looked up from germline, CDR1 is LGHNA and CDR2 is YSLEER. The CDR3 totals 14 residues. Between the trimmed V and J ends, which lost 4 bases and 7 bases, there was a span of 16 bases. The CDR3 region is CASSPTATSFGYTF. The CDR3 bases are TGCGCCAGCAGCCCGACCGCGACAAGCTTTGGCTACACCTTC.

The chain uses TRBV6-5 and TRBJ1-2, with 9 positions matching TRBD1. Unmatched junction bases numbered 9, after V lost 2 bases and J lost 8 bases. CDR3 length: 15 residues. From germline, CDR1 is MNHEY and CDR2 SVGAGI. The DNA of the CDR3 is TGTGCCAGCAGTTACGCCGGGACAGGGAATATGGGCTACACCTTC. Translated, it gives CASSYAGTGNMGYTF.